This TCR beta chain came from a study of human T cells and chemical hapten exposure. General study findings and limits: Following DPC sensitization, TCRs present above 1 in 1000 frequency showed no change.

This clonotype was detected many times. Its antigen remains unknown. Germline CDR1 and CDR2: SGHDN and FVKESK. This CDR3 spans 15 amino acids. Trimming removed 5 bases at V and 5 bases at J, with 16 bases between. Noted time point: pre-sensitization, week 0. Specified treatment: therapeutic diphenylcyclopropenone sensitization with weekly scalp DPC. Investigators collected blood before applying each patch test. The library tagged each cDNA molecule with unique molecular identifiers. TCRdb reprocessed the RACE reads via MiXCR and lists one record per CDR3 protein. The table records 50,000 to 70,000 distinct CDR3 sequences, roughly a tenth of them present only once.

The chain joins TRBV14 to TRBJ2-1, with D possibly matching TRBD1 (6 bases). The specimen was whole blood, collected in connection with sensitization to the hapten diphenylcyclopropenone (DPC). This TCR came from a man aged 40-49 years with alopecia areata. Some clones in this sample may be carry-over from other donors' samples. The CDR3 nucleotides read TGTGCCAGCAGCGGAGACAGGTATACCAACAATGAGCAGTTCTTC. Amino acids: CASSGDRYTNNEQFF.